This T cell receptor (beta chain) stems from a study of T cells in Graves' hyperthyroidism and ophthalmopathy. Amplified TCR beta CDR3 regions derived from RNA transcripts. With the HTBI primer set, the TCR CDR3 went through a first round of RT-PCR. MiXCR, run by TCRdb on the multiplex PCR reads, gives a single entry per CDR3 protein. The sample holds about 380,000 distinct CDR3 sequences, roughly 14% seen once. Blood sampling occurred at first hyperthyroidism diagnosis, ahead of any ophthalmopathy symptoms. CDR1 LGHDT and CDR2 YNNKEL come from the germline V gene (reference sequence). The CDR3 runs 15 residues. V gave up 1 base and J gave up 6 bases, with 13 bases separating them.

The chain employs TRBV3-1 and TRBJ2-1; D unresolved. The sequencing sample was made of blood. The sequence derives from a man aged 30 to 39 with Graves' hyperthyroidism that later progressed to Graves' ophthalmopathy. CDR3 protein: CASSQGQLSSNEQFF. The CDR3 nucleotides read TGTGCCAGCAGCCAAGGTCAGCTCTCATCCAATGAGCAGTTCTTC.